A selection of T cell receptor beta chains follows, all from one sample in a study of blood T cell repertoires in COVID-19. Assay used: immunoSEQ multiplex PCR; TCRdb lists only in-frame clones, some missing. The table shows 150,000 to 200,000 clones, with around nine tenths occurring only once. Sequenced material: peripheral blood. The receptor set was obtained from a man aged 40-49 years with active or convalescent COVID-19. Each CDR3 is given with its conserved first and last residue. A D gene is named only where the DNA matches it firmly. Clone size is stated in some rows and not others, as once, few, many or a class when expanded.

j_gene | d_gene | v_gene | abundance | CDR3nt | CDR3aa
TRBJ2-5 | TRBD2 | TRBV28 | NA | TGTGCCAGCAGTATCCTCTGGGGTCCCTCTGGGGGGGGTCAAGAGACCCAGTACTTC | CASSILWGPSGGGQETQYF
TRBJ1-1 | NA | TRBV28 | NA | TGTGCCAGCAGTTTAGAAGGGAGGACTGAAGCTTTCTTT | CASSLEGRTEAFF
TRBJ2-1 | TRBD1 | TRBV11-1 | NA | TGTGCCAGCAGCTTAGTGGGACAGAACAATGAGCAGTTCTTC | CASSLVGQNNEQFF
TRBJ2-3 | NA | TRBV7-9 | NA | TGTGCCAGCAGCTCGAGCACAGATACGCAGTATTTT | CASSSSTDTQYF
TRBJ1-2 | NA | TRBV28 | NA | TGTGCCAGCAGTTGGAGTATGGAGGGTTATGGCTACACCTTC | CASSWSMEGYGYTF
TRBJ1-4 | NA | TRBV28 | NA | TGTGCCAGCAGTATTGGGGGCAATGAAAAACTGTTTTTT | CASSIGGNEKLFF
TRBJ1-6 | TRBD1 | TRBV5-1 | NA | TGCGCCAGCAGCTCCGGACAGGGATTCTCCTATAATTCACCCCTCCACTTT | CASSSGQGFSYNSPLHF
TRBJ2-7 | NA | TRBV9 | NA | TGTGCCAGCAGCTTAGACTACGAGGGCGAGCAGTACTTC | CASSLDYEGEQYF
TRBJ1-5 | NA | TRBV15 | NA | TGTGCCACCAGCAGCCTAGGCAGTTTAAGCAATCAGCCCCAGCATTTT | CATSSLGSLSNQPQHF
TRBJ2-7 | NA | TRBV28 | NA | TGTGCCAGCAGTTTACTACGGGGGTACGAGCAGTACTTC | CASSLLRGYEQYF
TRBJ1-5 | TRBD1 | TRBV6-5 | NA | TGTGCCAGCAACCCACAGGGGGACAATCAGCCCCAGCATTTT | CASNPQGDNQPQHF
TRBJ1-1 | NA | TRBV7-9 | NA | TGTGCCAGCAGCACCTCACAGGGTGCAGACTTTGAAGCTTTCTTT | CASSTSQGADFEAFF
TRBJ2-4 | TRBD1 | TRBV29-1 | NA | TGCAGCGTTGAAGGCAGTAACAGGGGAAACATTCAGTACTTC | CSVEGSNRGNIQYF
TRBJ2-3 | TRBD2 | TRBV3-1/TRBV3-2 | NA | TGTGCCAGCAGCCCACCGGGACTAGGTACAGATACGCAGTATTTT | CASSPPGLGTDTQYF
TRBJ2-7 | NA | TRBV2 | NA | TGTGCCAGCAGTGAAGATGTTGCCTATTCCACCTACGAGCAGTACTTC | CASSEDVAYSTYEQYF
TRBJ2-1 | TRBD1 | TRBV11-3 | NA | TGTGCCAGCAGCCCGCGGACAGGGGGCTTTGAGCGCAATGAGCAGTTCTTC | CASSPRTGGFERNEQFF
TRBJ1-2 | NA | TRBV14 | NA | TGTGCCAGCAGTCCAGGGGTCGGCTATGGCTACACCTTC | CASSPGVGYGYTF
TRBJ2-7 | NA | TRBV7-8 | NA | TGTGCCAGCAGCATCGGGAGAAGGTACGAGCAGTACTTC | CASSIGRRYEQYF
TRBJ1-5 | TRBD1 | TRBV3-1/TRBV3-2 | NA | TGTGCCAGCAGCCAATTCCCCGGCCAGGGGGCGAGCAATCAGCCCCAGCATTTT | CASSQFPGQGASNQPQHF
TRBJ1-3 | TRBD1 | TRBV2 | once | TGTGCCAGCAGGGGAGCGGGGACAGGGGGCCTAGCTGGTGGAAACACCATATATTTT | CASRGAGTGGLAGGNTIYF
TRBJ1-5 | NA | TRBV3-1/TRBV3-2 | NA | TGTGCCAGCAGCCTTCTCGGGGGGGGGCAGCCCCAGCATTTT | CASSLLGGGQPQHF
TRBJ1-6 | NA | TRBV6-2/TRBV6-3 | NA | TGTGCCAGCAGGTACTCCAACGGGTATTCACCCCTCCACTTT | CASRYSNGYSPLHF
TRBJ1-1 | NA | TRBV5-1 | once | TGCGCCAGCAGCTTAAACTTGAACACTGAAGCTTTCTTT | CASSLNLNTEAFF
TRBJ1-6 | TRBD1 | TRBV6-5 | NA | TGTGCCACATTTTCCCCTAGACAGGGAGGTTTT | CATFSPRQGGF
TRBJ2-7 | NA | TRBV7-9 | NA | TGTGCAAGCCGGGGTATTATAGGCGAGCAGTACTTC | CASRGIIGEQYF
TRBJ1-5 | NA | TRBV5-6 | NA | TGTGCCAGCAGTGCCGGGACAAGAAATCAGCCCCAGCATTTT | CASSAGTRNQPQHF
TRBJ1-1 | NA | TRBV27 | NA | TGTGCCAGCAGTTTATCGGGGGGTACTGAAGCTTTCTTT | CASSLSGGTEAFF
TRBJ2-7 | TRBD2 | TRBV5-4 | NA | TGTGCCAGCAGCTACCGGACTAGCGGGAGCTACGAGCAGTACTTC | CASSYRTSGSYEQYF
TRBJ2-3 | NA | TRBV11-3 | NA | TGTGCCAGCAGCGCCCACTCTAGCCGCAGCACAGATACGCAGTATTTT | CASSAHSSRSTDTQYF
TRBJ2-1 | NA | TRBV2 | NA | TGTGCCAGCAGTGGGCAGATCTACAATGAGCAGTTCTTC | CASSGQIYNEQFF
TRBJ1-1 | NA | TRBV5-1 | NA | TGCGCCAGCAGCCAAGACACCAACACTGAAGCTTTCTTT | CASSQDTNTEAFF
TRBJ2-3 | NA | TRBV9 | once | TGTGCCAGCAGCGTAACTAGCACAGATACGCAGTATTTT | CASSVTSTDTQYF
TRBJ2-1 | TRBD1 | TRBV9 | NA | TGTGCCAGCAGCGCCCCGGGACAGGGCTTTTGGGAGCAGTTCTTC | CASSAPGQGFWEQFF
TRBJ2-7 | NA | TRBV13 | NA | TGTGCCAGCATCCTTTACGAGCAGTACTTC | CASILYEQYF
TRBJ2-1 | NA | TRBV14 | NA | TGTGCCAGCATGGGCGCAGGCTTCTACAATGAGCAGTTCTTC | CASMGAGFYNEQFF
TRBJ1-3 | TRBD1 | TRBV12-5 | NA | TGTGCTAGTGGTTTGGTATCAACAGGGGTAGGAAACACCATATATTTT | CASGLVSTGVGNTIYF
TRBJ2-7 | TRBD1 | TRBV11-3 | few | TGTGCCAGCAGCTTCGGACAGGGTTCGGGCGAGCAGTACTTC | CASSFGQGSGEQYF
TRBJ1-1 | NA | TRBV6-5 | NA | TGTGCCAGCAGTTTCGCCGGGAACACTGAAGCTTTCTTT | CASSFAGNTEAFF
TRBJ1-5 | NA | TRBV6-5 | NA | TGTGCCAGCAGTAGGGAAGCGGTCAATCAGCCCCAGCATTTT | CASSREAVNQPQHF
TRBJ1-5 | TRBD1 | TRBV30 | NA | TGTGCCTGGGGGGGACAGGGGAATCAGCCCCAGCATTTT | CAWGGQGNQPQHF
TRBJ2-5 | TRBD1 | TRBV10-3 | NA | TGTGCCATCAAACCCGGGACAGAGCAAGAGACCCAGTACTTC | CAIKPGTEQETQYF
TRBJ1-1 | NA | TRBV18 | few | TGTGCCAGCTCACCACTCCCTGGGGGGACTGAAGCTTTCTTT | CASSPLPGGTEAFF
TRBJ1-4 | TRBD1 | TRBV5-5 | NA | TGTGCCAGCAGCTGGGAGGGGACAGGCCGAAATGAAAAACTGTTTTTT | CASSWEGTGRNEKLFF
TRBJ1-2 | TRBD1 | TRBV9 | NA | TGTGCCAGCAGCGTAGTGACAGGGTCGTATGGCTACACCTTC | CASSVVTGSYGYTF
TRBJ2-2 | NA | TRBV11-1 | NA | TGTGCCAGCAGCGGAGGGCGCGGCGGGGAGCTGTTTTTT | CASSGGRGGELFF
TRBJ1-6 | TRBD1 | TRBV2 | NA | TGTGCCAGCAGGCGGGAACAGGGGTTGGATTCACCCCTCCACTTT | CASRREQGLDSPLHF
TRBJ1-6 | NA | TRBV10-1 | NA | TGCGCCAGCAGTGATGCAGGGAAGGATTCACCCCTCCACTTT | CASSDAGKDSPLHF
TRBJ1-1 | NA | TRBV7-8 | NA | TGTGCCAGCAGCTGGAGGACGGAGTACACTGAAGCTTTCTTT | CASSWRTEYTEAFF